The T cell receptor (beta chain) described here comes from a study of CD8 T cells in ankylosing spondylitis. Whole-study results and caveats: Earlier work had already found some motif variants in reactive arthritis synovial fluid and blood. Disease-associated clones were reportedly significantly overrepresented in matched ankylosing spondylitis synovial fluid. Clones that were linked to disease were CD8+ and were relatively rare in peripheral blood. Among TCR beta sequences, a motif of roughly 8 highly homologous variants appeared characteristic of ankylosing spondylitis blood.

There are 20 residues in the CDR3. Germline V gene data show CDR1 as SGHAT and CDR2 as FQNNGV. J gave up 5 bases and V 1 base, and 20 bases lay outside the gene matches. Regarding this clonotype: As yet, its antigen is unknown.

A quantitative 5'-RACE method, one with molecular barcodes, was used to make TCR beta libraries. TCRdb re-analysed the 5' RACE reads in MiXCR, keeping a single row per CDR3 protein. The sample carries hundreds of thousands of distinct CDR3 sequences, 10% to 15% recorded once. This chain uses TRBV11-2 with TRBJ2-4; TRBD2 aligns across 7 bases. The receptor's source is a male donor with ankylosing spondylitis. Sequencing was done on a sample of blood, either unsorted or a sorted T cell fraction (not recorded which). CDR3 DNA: TGTGCCAGCAGCTTAGGACGGGGACTAAGGCGAGCGGGGTCCCAAAACATTCAGTACTTC. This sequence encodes CASSLGRGLRRAGSQNIQYF.